This T cell receptor (beta chain) was observed in a study of patients and donors after allogeneic stem cell transplantation (TCRdb year 2020). This clonotype was observed a handful of times. Its recognized antigen is unknown. Base-call qualities are not available, and no considerably larger clone is one nucleotide away. V gives up 0 bases and J gives up 6 bases, and the segment between their germline ends measures 7 bases. The CDR3 starts with the cysteine, ends with the phenylalanine, and has 13 residues. Of the read, only the CDR3 DNA is kept; its 39 bases are in frame from base 1. CDR1 and CDR2 were assigned from the germline V gene as SGHRS and YFSETQ. The library was produced with RT-PCR. Sequencing was performed on a NextSeq 550. The public reads were quality trimmed at Q25 with fastp and then assembled into clones with MiXCR by TCRdb, keeping productive beta chains. Identical CDR3 proteins give one entry, which carries the most common genes and DNA. The sample data list about 110,000 distinct CDR3 sequences, and over 30% of these were observed just once. Around 26% of the sample lies in the top ten.

This TCR derives from a human donor who was either an allogeneic HSCT recipient or a stem cell or donor lymphocyte infusion donor (not recorded which). It is not recorded whose cells these are; they may come from a transplant donor. Sequencing was carried out using blood, either unsorted or a sorted T cell fraction (not recorded which). The chain links TRBV5-1 with TRBJ2-1; no confident D gene assignment can be made. The CDR3 amino acid sequence is: CASSLAEVNEQFF. The DNA reads as follows: TGCGCCAGCAGCTTGGCAGAGGTCAATGAGCAGTTCTTC.